This T cell receptor (beta chain) was observed in a study of blood T cells in healthy people across ages. Alongside a J-beta primer mix, a sample-barcoded 5' primer served in a second PCR lasting about 7 to 12 cycles. MiXCR was run by TCRdb on the 5' RACE reads, yielding one entry per CDR3 protein. Found here are 850,000 to 1,100,000 distinct CDR3 sequences, 30% to 40% of them singletons; the top ten hold roughly 13%. The table lists this clonotype with a few counts. The germline V gene has CDR1 MDHEN and CDR2 SYDVKM. V shed 9 bases and J 2 bases; nucleotides not matched to a gene: 7. The CDR3 length is 14 residues.

The clonotype originates from a man in his late teens or twenties in good health. V usage is TRBV28 and J usage is TRBJ1-3, with 7 bases aligning to TRBD1. Sequencing was done on a sample of blood. CDR3 residues: CASSDRNTGNTIYF. The CDR3 DNA reads TGTGCCAGTTCGGACAGGAACACTGGAAACACCATATATTTT.